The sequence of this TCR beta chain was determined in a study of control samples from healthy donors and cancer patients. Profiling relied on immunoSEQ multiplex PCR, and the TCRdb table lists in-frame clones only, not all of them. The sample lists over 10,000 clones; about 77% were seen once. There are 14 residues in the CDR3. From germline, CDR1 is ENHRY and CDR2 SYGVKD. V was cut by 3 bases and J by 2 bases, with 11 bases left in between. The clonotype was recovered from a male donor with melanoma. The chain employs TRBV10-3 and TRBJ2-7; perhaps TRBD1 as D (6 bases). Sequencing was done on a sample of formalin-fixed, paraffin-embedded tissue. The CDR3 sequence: CAISERGGAYEQYF. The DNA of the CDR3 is TGTGCCATCAGTGAAAGAGGGGGAGCCTACGAGCAGTACTTC.